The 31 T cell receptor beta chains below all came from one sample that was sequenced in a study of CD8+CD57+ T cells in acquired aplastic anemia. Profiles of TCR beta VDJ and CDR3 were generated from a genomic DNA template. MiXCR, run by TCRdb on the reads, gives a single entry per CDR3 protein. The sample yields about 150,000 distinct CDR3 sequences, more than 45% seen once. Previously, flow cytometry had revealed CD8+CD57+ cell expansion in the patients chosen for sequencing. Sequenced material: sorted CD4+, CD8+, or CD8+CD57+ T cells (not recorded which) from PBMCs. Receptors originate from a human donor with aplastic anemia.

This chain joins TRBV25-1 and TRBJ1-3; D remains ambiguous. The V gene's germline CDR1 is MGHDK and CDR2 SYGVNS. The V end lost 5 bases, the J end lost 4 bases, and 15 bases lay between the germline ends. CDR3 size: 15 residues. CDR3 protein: CASSTYSGGGNTIYF. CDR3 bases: TGTGCCAGCAGTACCTACTCCGGAGGGGGAAACACCATATATTTT.

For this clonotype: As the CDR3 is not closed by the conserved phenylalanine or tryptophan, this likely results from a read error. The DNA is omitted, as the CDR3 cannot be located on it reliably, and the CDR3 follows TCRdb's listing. CDR3 region: CASTPDGSTEALL. V gene TRBV6-2 or TRBV6-3 combines with J gene TRBJ1-1; TRBD1 reflects the table's D call only, with no check against the DNA. The CDR3 has 13 amino acids, counting both end residues. Germline V CDR1 and CDR2: MNHEY, SVGEGT.

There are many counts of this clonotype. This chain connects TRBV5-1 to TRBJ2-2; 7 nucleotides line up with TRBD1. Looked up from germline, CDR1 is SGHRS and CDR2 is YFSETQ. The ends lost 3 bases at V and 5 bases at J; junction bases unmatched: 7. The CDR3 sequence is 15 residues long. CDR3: CASSSTTGRTGELFF. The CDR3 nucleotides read TGCGCCAGCAGCTCTACGACAGGGCGGACCGGGGAGCTGTTTTTT. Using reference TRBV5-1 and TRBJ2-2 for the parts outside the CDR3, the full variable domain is KAGVTQTPRYLIKTRGQQVTLSCSPISGHRSVSWYQQTPGQGLQFLFEYFSETQRNKGNFPGRFSGRQFSNSRSEMNVSTLELGDSALYLCASSSTTGRTGELFFGEGSRLTVL.

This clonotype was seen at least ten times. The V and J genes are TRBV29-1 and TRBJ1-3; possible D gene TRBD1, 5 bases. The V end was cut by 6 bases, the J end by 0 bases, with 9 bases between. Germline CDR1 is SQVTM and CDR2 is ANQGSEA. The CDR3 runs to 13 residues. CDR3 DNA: TGCAGCGTCGGGGACGGCTCTGGAAACACCATATATTTT. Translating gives CSVGDGSGNTIYF.

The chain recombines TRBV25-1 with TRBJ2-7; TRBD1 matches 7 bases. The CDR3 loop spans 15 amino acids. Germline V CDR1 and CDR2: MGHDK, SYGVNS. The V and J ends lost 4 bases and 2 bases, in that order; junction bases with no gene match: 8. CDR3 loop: CASSAPRTGPYEQYF. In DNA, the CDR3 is TGTGCCAGCAGTGCTCCTAGGACAGGACCCTACGAGCAGTACTTC.

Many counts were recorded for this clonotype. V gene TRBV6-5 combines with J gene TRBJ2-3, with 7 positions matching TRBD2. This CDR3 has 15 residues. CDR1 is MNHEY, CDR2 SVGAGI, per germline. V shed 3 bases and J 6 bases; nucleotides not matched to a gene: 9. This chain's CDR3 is CASSYGTTTRDTQYF. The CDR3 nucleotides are TGTGCCAGCAGTTATGGGACTACTACTAGGGATACGCAGTATTTT.

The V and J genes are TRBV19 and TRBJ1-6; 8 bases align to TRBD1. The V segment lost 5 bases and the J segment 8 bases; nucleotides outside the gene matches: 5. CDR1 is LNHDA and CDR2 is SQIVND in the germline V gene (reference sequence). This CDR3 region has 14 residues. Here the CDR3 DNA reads TGTGCCAGTAGTCCGACAGGGGTTGATTCACCCCTCCACTTT. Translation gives CASSPTGVDSPLHF.

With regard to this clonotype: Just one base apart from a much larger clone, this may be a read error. The DNA for the CDR3 is TGTGCCAGCAGTTCCCAGGGGGCCGGCGCTGGGGCCGACGTCCTGACTTTC. Translation: CASSSQGAGAGADVLTF. The chain has TRBV12-3 or TRBV12-4 and TRBJ2-6, with 8 bases fitting TRBD1. The CDR3 sequence is 17 residues long.

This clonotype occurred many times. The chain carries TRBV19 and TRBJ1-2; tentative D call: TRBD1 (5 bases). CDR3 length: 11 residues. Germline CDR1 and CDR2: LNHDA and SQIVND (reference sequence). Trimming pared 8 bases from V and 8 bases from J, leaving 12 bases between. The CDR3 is CASLGAEGYTF. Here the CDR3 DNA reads TGTGCCAGTCTCGGGGCGGAGGGCTACACCTTC.

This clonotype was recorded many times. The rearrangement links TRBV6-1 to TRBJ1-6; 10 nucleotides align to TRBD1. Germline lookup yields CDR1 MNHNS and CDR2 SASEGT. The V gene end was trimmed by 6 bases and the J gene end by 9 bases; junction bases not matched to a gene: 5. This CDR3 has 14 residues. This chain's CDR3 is CASRRTGGFSPLHF. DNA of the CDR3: TGTGCCAGCAGACGGACAGGGGGTTTTTCACCCCTCCACTTT.

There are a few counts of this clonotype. The CDR3 sequence is CASSPTTQSYEQYF. DNA for the CDR3: TGTGCCAGCAGCCCTACCACGCAGAGCTACGAGCAGTACTTC. The genes are TRBV7-2 and TRBJ2-7; D ambiguous. Trimming removed 5 bases from V and 3 bases from J, with 14 bases in between. The CDR3 covers 14 residues. CDR1 is SGHTA, CDR2 FQGNSA, per germline.

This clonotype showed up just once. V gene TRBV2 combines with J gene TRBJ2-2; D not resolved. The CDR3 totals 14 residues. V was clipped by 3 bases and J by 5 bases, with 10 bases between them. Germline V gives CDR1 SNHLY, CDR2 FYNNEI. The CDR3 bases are TGTGCCAGCAGTGACCCTGGAAGAACCGGGGAGCTGTTTTTT. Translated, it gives CASSDPGRTGELFF.

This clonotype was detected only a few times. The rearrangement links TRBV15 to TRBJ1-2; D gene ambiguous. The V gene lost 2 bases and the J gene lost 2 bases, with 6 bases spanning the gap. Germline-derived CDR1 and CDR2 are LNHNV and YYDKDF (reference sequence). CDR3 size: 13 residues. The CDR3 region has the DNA TGTGCCACCAGCAGACAGGAGAACTATGGCTACACCTTC. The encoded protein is CATSRQENYGYTF.

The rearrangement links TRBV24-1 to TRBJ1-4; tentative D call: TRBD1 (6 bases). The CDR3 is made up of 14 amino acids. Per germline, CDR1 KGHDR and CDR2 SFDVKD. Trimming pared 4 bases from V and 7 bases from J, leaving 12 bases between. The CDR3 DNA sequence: TGTGCCACCAGTGAGGGGTCAGGGGTTGAAAAACTGTTTTTT. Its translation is CATSEGSGVEKLFF.

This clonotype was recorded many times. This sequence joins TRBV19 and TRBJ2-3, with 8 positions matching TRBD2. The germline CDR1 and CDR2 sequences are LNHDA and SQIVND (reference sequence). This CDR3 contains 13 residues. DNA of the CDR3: TGTGCAACGGCTAGCGGGAGCACAGATACGCAGTATTTT. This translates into CATASGSTDTQYF.

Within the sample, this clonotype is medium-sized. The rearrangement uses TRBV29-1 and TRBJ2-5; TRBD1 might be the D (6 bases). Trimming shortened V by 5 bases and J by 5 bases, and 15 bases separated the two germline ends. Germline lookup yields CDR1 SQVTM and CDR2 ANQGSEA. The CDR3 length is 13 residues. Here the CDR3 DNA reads TGCAGCGTTATCGGCAGGGGTCACGAGACCCAGTACTTC. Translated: CSVIGRGHETQYF.

CDR3 DNA sequence: TGTGCCACCAGCAGATCCAACAGGGCCCTTCAGCCCCAGCATTTT. This translates into CATSRSNRALQPQHF. The rearrangement uses TRBV15 and TRBJ1-5; a possible D gene is TRBD1 (6 bases). V lost 2 bases to trimming and J lost 6 bases, with 14 bases between them. Germline V CDR1 and CDR2: LNHNV, YYDKDF (reference sequence). The CDR3 sequence is 15 residues long.

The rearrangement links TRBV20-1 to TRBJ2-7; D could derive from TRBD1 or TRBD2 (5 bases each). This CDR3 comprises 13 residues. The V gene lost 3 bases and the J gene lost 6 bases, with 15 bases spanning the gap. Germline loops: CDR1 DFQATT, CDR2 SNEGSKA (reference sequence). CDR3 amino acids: CSASARFGAEQYF. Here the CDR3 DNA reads TGCAGTGCTAGTGCCCGTTTCGGGGCCGAGCAGTACTTC.

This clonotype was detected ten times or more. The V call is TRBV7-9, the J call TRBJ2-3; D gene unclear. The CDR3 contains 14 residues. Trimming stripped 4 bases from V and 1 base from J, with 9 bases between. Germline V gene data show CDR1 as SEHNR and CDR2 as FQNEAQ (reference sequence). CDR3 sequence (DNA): TGTGCCAGCAGCTCCCCCAAAGGCACAGATACGCAGTATTTT. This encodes CASSSPKGTDTQYF.

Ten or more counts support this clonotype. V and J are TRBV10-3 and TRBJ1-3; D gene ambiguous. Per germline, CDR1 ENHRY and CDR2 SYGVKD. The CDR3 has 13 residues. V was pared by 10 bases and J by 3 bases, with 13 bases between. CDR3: CATLRVLGNTIYF. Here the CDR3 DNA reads TGTGCCACCCTGAGGGTTCTTGGAAACACCATATATTTT.

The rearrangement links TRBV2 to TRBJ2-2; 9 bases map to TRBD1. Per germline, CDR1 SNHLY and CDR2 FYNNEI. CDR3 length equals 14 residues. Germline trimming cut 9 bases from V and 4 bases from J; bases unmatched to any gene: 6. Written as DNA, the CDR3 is TGTGCCAGAAGGACAGGGGTGGGCACCGGGGAGCTGTTTTTT. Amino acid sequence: CARRTGVGTGELFF. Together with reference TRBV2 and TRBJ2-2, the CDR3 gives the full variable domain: EPEVTQTPSHQVTQMGQEVILRCVPISNHLYFYWYRQILGQKVEFLVSFYNNEISEKSEIFDDQFSVERPDGSNFTLKIRSTKLEDSAMYFCARRTGVGTGELFFGEGSRLTVL.

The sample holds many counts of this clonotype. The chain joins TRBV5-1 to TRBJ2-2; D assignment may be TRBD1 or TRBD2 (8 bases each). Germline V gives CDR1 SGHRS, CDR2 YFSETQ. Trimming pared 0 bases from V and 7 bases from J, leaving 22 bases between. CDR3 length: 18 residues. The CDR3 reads CASSLARSGTGSGGELFF. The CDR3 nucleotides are TGCGCCAGCAGCTTGGCGCGTAGCGGGACAGGTTCGGGCGGGGAGCTGTTTTTT.

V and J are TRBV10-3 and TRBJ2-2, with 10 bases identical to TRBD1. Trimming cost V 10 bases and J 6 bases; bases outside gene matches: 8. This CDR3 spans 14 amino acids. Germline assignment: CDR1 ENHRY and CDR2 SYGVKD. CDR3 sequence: CASTKTGGSGELFF. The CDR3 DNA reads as TGTGCCAGCACCAAGACAGGGGGCTCCGGGGAGCTGTTTTTT.

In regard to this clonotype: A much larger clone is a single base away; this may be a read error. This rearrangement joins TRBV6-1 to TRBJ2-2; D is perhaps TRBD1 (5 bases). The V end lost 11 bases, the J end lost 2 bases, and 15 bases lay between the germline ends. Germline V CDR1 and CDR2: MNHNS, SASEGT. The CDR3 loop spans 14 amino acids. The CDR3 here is CACKPTANTGELFF. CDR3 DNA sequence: TGTGCCTGCAAACCGACAGCTAACACCGGGGAGCTGTTTTTT.

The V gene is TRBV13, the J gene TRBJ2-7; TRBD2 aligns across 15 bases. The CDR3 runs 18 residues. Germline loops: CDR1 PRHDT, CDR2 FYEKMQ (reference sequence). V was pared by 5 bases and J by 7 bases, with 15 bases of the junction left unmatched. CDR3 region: CASSPRTSGGASYDEQYV. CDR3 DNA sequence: TGTGCCAGCAGCCCAAGGACTAGCGGGGGGGCTAGTTATGATGAGCAGTACGTC.

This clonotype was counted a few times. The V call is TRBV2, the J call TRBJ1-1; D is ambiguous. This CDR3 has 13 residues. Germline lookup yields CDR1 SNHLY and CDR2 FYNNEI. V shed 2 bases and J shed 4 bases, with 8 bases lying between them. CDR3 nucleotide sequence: TGTGCCAGCAGTGAACGAGAAGGCACTGAAGCTTTCTTT. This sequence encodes CASSEREGTEAFF.

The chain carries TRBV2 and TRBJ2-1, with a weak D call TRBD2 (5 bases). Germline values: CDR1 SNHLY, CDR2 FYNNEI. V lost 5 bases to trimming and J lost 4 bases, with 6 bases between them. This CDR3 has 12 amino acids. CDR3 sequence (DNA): TGTGCCAGCAGTCGCGGGTACAATGAGCAGTTCTTC. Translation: CASSRGYNEQFF.

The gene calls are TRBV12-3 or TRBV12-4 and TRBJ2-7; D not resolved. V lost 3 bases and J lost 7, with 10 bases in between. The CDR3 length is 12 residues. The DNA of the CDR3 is TGTGCCAGCAGTTTGAACTTACGGGAGCAGTACTTC. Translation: CASSLNLREQYF.

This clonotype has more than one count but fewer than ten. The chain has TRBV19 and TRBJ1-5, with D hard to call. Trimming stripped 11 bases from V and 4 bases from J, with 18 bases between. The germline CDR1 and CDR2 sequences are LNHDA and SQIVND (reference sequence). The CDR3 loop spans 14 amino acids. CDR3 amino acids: CACQVADQNQPQHF. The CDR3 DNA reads TGTGCCTGTCAAGTGGCGGATCAAAATCAGCCCCAGCATTTT.

The CDR3 is CATSEGTGGGYTF. For the CDR3, the DNA is TGTGCCACCAGTGAGGGGACAGGGGGAGGCTACACCTTC. This chain uses TRBV24-1 with TRBJ1-2; 11 bases map to TRBD1. Trimming removed 4 bases from V and 8 bases from J; junction bases left unmatched: 2. Germline assignment: CDR1 KGHDR and CDR2 SFDVKD. This CDR3 contains 13 residues.

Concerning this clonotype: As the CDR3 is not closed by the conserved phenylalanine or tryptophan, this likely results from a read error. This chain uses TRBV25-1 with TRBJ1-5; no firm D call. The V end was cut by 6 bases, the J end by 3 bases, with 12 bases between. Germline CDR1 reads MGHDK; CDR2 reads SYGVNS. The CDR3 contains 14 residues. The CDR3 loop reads CASSTGFPNQPQHL. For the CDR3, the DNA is TGTGCCAGCAGCACCGGGTTCCCCAATCAGCCCCAGCATTTA.